The table lists the clone carrying this TCR beta chain with a count of one. This sample was taken from a study of blood T cell repertoires in COVID-19. Per the original data handling: The authors estimated nucleated cell counts from reference gene primer amplification. The data were produced by immunoSEQ multiplex PCR, yet TCRdb's version contains in-frame clones alone and is incomplete. The V and J calls and clone size were taken over from that table, and D and trimming were inferred from the DNA. This table holds more than 130,000 clones, approximately 80% found once. The sequenced material came from peripheral blood. This TCR was sampled from a human donor in a cohort sampled during active COVID-19.

DNA for the CDR3: TGCGCCAGCAGCTCGGGACAGGGTTCGTACAATGAGCAGTTCTTC. It translates to CASSSGQGSYNEQFF. The chain has TRBV5-1 and TRBJ2-1, with TRBD1 matching 9 bases. V was clipped by 3 bases and J by 4 bases; unmatched bases: 5. This CDR3 has 15 residues. Germline CDR1 reads SGHRS; CDR2 reads YFSETQ.